Shown below are 16 T cell receptor beta chains from a single sample sequenced in a study of PD-1 blockade in classical Hodgkin lymphoma. Specified time point: cycle 4 day 1 (C4D1), after about 6 weeks of nivolumab. Each patient's relapse followed autologous stem cell transplantation, and brentuximab vedotin exposure varied. Clones were sequenced by immunoSEQ multiplex PCR, and TCRdb holds only the in-frame ones, with some missing. The sample has about 64,000 clones, less than 95% seen once. The sequencing here drew on peripheral blood mononuclear cells (PBMCs), taken before the fourth cycle of nivolumab. These receptors came from a human donor with classical Hodgkin lymphoma.

V and J are TRBV6-5 and TRBJ2-1; D remains unclear. Germline V gene lookup returns CDR1 MNHEY and CDR2 SVGAGI. The CDR3 spans 15 residues. V was clipped by 8 bases and J by 0 bases, with 14 bases between them. The CDR3 reads CASARGPSSYNEQFF. CDR3 coding DNA: TGTGCCAGCGCACGAGGCCCGAGCTCCTACAATGAGCAGTTCTTC.

V is TRBV27 and J is TRBJ2-7; 7 bases line up with TRBD1. The junction had 5 bases not matched to a gene; V was cut back by 7 bases and J by 2 bases. Germline CDR1 is MNHEY and CDR2 is SMNVEV (reference sequence). This CDR3 region has 13 residues. CDR3 loop: CASKLTGTYEQYF. The CDR3 DNA reads as TGTGCCAGCAAATTGACAGGGACCTACGAGCAGTACTTC.

The chain uses TRBV19 and TRBJ2-3; 13 positions match TRBD2. The CDR3 is 12 amino acids. J gave up 13 bases and V 3 bases, and 1 base lay outside the gene matches. Germline CDR1 and CDR2: LNHDA and SQIVND (reference sequence). CDR3 in DNA: TGTGCCAGTAGTATGGGACTAGCGGGGAAGTATTTT. Translated, it gives CASSMGLAGKYF.

This clone has just a few counts. V usage is TRBV7-2 and J usage is TRBJ2-3; D perhaps matches TRBD2 (5 bases). V lost 3 bases and J 7 bases, leaving 8 bases between the germline ends. Germline V gene data show CDR1 as SGHTA and CDR2 as FQGNSA. CDR3 length equals 12 residues. The CDR3 sequence: CASSLDSNTQYF. The CDR3 bases are TGTGCCAGCAGCTTGGACTCTAATACGCAGTATTTT.

This chain links TRBV2 with TRBJ2-1; D gene ambiguous. This CDR3 is 13 amino acids long. V lost 1 base and J lost 6, with 7 bases in between. The germline V gene has CDR1 SNHLY and CDR2 FYNNEI. The CDR3 region is CASSEGPSNEQFF. Here the CDR3 DNA reads TGTGCCAGCAGTGAAGGACCAAGCAATGAGCAGTTCTTC.

V and J are TRBV7-3 and TRBJ2-3, with a weak D call TRBD1 (6 bases). With 4 bases removed from V and 3 bases from J, the gap between germline ends came to 11 bases. The CDR3 contains 14 residues. CDR1 and CDR2 (germline): SGHTA, FQGTGA. The chain's CDR3 is CASSSNGQTDTQYF. CDR3 sequence (DNA): TGTGCCAGCAGCTCCAATGGACAGACAGATACGCAGTATTTT.

This clone has just a few counts. CDR3 loop: CASSPYRADTQYF. CDR3 DNA sequence: TGTGCCAGCAGCCCGTACAGAGCAGATACGCAGTATTTT. The chain links TRBV27 to TRBJ2-3; D remains unclear. This CDR3 comprises 13 residues. Trimming stripped 6 bases from V and 4 bases from J, with 11 bases between. CDR1 and CDR2 (germline): MNHEY, SMNVEV (reference sequence).

V gene TRBV30 combines with J gene TRBJ2-2; D unclear. The CDR3 covers 12 residues. Deletions cut 5 bases from V and 3 bases from J, with 7 bases between. CDR1 and CDR2 (germline): GTSNPN, SVGIG (reference sequence). As DNA, the CDR3 is TGTGCCTGGGCATTCTACACCGGGGAGCTGTTTTTT. This gives the protein CAWAFYTGELFF. Full variable domain (missing parts from reference TRBV30 and TRBJ2-2): SQTIHQWPATLVQPVGSPLSLECTVEGTSNPNLYWYRQAAGRGLQLLFYSVGIGQISSEVPQNLSASRPQDRQFILSSKKLLLSDSGFYLCAWAFYTGELFFGEGSRLTVL.

The CDR3: CASRSTGRANQPQHF. The DNA for the CDR3 is TGTGCCAGCAGGTCTACAGGGCGGGCCAATCAGCCCCAGCATTTT. The rearrangement uses TRBV27 and TRBJ1-5; maybe TRBD1 (6 bases). The CDR3 is 15 residues long. Trimming took 6 bases from V and 3 from J, leaving 15 bases between them. The germline CDR1 and CDR2 sequences are MNHEY and SMNVEV (reference sequence).

This clone was counted a single time. The chain employs TRBV9 and TRBJ2-3, with D hard to call. V lost 0 bases, J lost 0 bases, and 14 bases lay in between. Germline CDR1 is SGDLS and CDR2 is YYNGEE. The length of the CDR3 is 17 residues. CDR3 nucleotides: TGTGCCAGCAGCGTAGCTGGGGTTAGCTCTAGCACAGATACGCAGTATTTT. Its protein product is CASSVAGVSSSTDTQYF. Full variable domain (remainder filled in from reference TRBV9 and TRBJ2-3): DSGVTQTPKHLITATGQRVTLRCSPRSGDLSVYWYQQSLDQGLQFLIQYYNGEERAKGNILERFSAQQFPDLHSELNLSSLELGDSALYFCASSVAGVSSSTDTQYFGPGTRLTVL.

The chain has TRBV19 and TRBJ2-1; 7 positions agree with TRBD2. The junction had 5 bases not matched to a gene; V was cut back by 0 bases and J by 3 bases. CDR3 length: 16 residues. Germline values: CDR1 LNHDA, CDR2 SQIVND (reference sequence). This CDR3 reads CASSIDSSGDYNEQFF. The CDR3 coding sequence is TGTGCCAGTAGTATAGATTCAAGCGGGGACTACAATGAGCAGTTCTTC.

V usage is TRBV6-1 and J usage is TRBJ2-1, with 11 bases lining up with TRBD2. Germline CDR1 MNHNS, CDR2 SASEGT. The CDR3 has 15 amino acids. With V trimmed by 6 bases and J by 5 bases, 6 bases remained unmatched. The CDR3 spells CASSDRTSGHNEQFF. The CDR3 DNA reads as TGTGCCAGCAGCGATCGGACTAGCGGGCACAATGAGCAGTTCTTC.

The chain uses TRBV11-2 and TRBJ1-1; TRBD1 matches 10 bases. V lost 5 bases to trimming and J lost 7 bases; unmatched junction nucleotides: 10. The CDR3 loop spans 15 amino acids. Germline-derived CDR1 and CDR2 are SGHAT and FQNNGV. Here the CDR3 DNA reads TGTGCCAGCAGCCAAAGGACAGGGGGATATGGTGAAGCTTTCTTT. It translates to CASSQRTGGYGEAFF.

V and J are TRBV19 and TRBJ1-1, with no clear D. The germline V and J ends were trimmed by 2 bases and 5 bases, with 12 bases remaining between them. The CDR3 loop spans 14 amino acids. Germline-derived CDR1 and CDR2 are LNHDA and SQIVND (reference sequence). As DNA, the CDR3 is TGTGCCAGTAGTATAACGGGGATAGGGACTGAAGCTTTCTTT. As protein: CASSITGIGTEAFF.

V gene TRBV19 combines with J gene TRBJ1-6; D perhaps matches TRBD1 (6 bases). Deletions cut 3 bases from V and 10 bases from J, with 13 bases between. The germline CDR1 and CDR2 sequences are LNHDA and SQIVND (reference sequence). This CDR3 spans 14 amino acids. Here the CDR3 reads CASSMVTGYSPLHF. Here the CDR3 DNA reads TGTGCCAGTAGTATGGTTACAGGGTACTCACCCCTCCACTTT.

The rearrangement uses TRBV6-5 and TRBJ1-1, with TRBD1 identical over 7 bases. Germline V gene data show CDR1 as MNHEY and CDR2 as SVGAGI. After removal of 8 bases from V and 0 bases from J, the junction contained 9 bases not matched to a gene. The CDR3 loop spans 15 amino acids. The CDR3 DNA reads as TGTGCCAGCGGACCAAGGGGGCGGATGAACACTGAAGCTTTCTTT. This translates into CASGPRGRMNTEAFF.